The clone carrying this T cell receptor beta chain was detected a few times. Its matching antigen is unknown. Primed by a sample-barcoded 5' primer and a J-beta primer mix, a second PCR proceeded for 7 to 11 cycles. A template-switch adaptor that had 12 random nucleotides put a tag on each cDNA molecule. Every sample returned 2.5 million or more CDR3-containing paired-end reads. TCRdb recomputed calls from the 5' RACE reads with MiXCR, one row per CDR3 protein. The sample lists about 720,000 distinct CDR3 sequences, roughly 25% occurring once. This record comes from a study of blood T cells in healthy people across ages. Study-wide findings and caveats: Diversity of TCR beta correlated strongly with naive T cell percentage. Measured against age, TCR beta diversity per million T cells decreased in a roughly linear manner.

CDR1 DFQATT and CDR2 SNEGSKA come from the germline V gene (reference sequence). Trimming took 3 bases from V and 7 from J; bases not matched to a gene: 2. CDR3 length equals 11 residues. This sample also belongs to another study, concerning T cells of mothers and their children.

This receptor was taken from a boy aged 5-17 years in good health. The chain carries TRBV20-1 and TRBJ2-7; 8 bases fit TRBD1. Material: blood. The CDR3 spells CSASWTGEQYF. In DNA, the CDR3 is TGCAGTGCTAGCTGGACAGGGGAGCAGTACTTC.